Listed here are 16 T cell receptor beta chains from one sample, sequenced in a study of T cells in Graves' hyperthyroidism and ophthalmopathy. TCR beta CDR3 region amplification was performed from RNA transcripts. A first-round RT-PCR of the TCR CDR3 used the HTBI primer set. Each CDR3 protein gets one entry after TCRdb re-called the multiplex PCR reads with MiXCR. This repertoire shows fewer than 400,000 distinct CDR3 sequences, roughly 14% found once; its top ten account for about a quarter. The source material was blood. These receptors all come from a woman in her late teens or twenties with Graves' hyperthyroidism that later progressed to Graves' ophthalmopathy.

Many counts were recorded for this clonotype. One junction end disagrees with the germline gene, perhaps due to a read error. The chain employs TRBV7-2 and TRBJ2-1; D uncertain. CDR1 is SGHTA and CDR2 is FQGNSA in the germline V gene. CDR3 length equals 14 residues. CDR3 in DNA: TGTGCCAGCACCTTACTTTACTCCTACAATGAGCAGTTCTTC. It translates to CASTLLYSYNEQFF.

This clonotype was detected many times. The chain couples TRBV11-2 to TRBJ1-4; tentatively, D is TRBD1 (5 bases). The CDR3 contains 14 residues. Trimming stripped 3 bases from V and 5 bases from J, with 10 bases between. The germline V gene encodes CDR1 SGHAT and CDR2 FQNNGV. CDR3 nucleotides: TGTGCCAGCAGCTTGACAGCGGGCAATGAAAAACTGTTTTTT. The encoded protein is CASSLTAGNEKLFF.

This clonotype was recorded at least ten times. The rearrangement links TRBV3-1 to TRBJ1-4; D gene ambiguous. Germline CDR1 LGHDT, CDR2 YNNKEL (reference sequence). CDR3 size: 16 residues. Trimming left V 1 base short and J 4 bases short, with 13 bases between. The CDR3, as DNA: TGTGCCAGCAGCCAAGTTCGGGTTCGTGGTAATGAAAAACTGTTTTTT. This codes for CASSQVRVRGNEKLFF.

V is TRBV7-9 and J is TRBJ2-1; TRBD2 matches at 11 bases. V was pared by 6 bases and J by 7 bases, with 14 bases of the junction left unmatched. The CDR3 consists of 17 residues. Looked up from germline, CDR1 is SEHNR and CDR2 is FQNEAQ (reference sequence). The CDR3 nucleotides read TGTGCCAGCAGTGTGGTAGCGGGAGGGCCGGGAGTGAATGAGCAGTTCTTC. This codes for CASSVVAGGPGVNEQFF.

Many counts were recorded for this clonotype. The rearrangement uses TRBV28 and TRBJ2-1; tentatively, D is TRBD2 (6 bases). Trimming took off 6 bases at V and 0 bases at J, with 9 bases between the two ends. Germline CDR1 reads MDHEN; CDR2 reads SYDVKM. The CDR3 runs to 14 residues. CDR3 sequence: CASSLANSYNEQFF. The CDR3 DNA reads as TGTGCCAGCAGCCTAGCGAACTCCTACAATGAGCAGTTCTTC.

This clonotype appeared many times. J is TRBJ2-1 and V is TRBV12-3 or TRBV12-4; 7 bases line up with TRBD1. With V trimmed by 5 bases and J by 7 bases, 8 bases remained unmatched. The CDR3 contains 14 residues. CDR3 coding DNA: TGTGCCAGCAGTGCGTCGGGACAGATTAATGAGCAGTTCTTC. Translated: CASSASGQINEQFF.

This clonotype was detected many times. CDR3: CASSLNADRTNTEAFF. The CDR3 coding sequence is TGTGCCAGCAGTCTCAATGCGGACAGGACGAACACTGAAGCTTTCTTT. The chain joins TRBV27 to TRBJ1-1; TRBD1 matches 7 bases. With V trimmed by 5 bases and J by 1 base, 10 bases remained unmatched. Germline CDR1 MNHEY, CDR2 SMNVEV (reference sequence). The CDR3 extends over 16 amino acids.

This clonotype showed up just a few times. The V and J genes are TRBV7-9 and TRBJ2-1; unclear D gene. The CDR3 runs 15 residues. In germline, CDR1 is SEHNR, CDR2 FQNEAQ (reference sequence). Trimming took off 2 bases at V and 5 bases at J, with 13 bases between the two ends. This chain's CDR3 is CASSLPLGEDNEQFF. The CDR3 bases are TGTGCCAGCAGCTTACCCCTCGGAGAGGACAATGAGCAGTTCTTC.

This clonotype was counted many times. The gene calls are TRBV7-2 and TRBJ2-1; no clear D gene. Trimming removed 3 bases at V and 0 bases at J, with 9 bases between. The CDR3 extends over 15 amino acids. Per the germline V gene, CDR1 is SGHTA and CDR2 is FQGNSA. The CDR3 coding sequence is TGTGCCAGCAGCTTTTCTCAGAGCTCCTACAATGAGCAGTTCTTC. It codes for CASSFSQSSYNEQFF.

The V gene is TRBV20-1, the J gene TRBJ2-3; 8 bases match TRBD2. Trimming at V came to 5 bases and at J to 2 bases, leaving 9 bases not matched to a gene. The CDR3 runs to 15 residues. Germline V gene data show CDR1 as DFQATT and CDR2 as SNEGSKA (reference sequence). DNA for the CDR3: TGCAGTGCTGCCGGTACACTAGCGGACACAGATACGCAGTATTTT. Residues: CSAAGTLADTDTQYF.

This clonotype was seen repeatedly, ten times or more. This chain uses TRBV12-3 or TRBV12-4 with TRBJ1-1, with D possibly matching TRBD1 (5 bases). This CDR3 contains 13 residues. With 10 bases removed from V and 7 bases from J, the gap between germline ends came to 19 bases. The CDR3 loop reads CATLIQGVGEAFF. CDR3 in DNA: TGTGCCACCCTGATTCAAGGGGTTGGTGAAGCTTTCTTT.

This clonotype was detected only a few times. The chain links TRBV6-2 or TRBV6-3 to TRBJ2-1; 7 nucleotides align to TRBD1. V shed 2 bases and J 7 bases; nucleotides not matched to a gene: 5. The CDR3 loop spans 14 amino acids. CDR1 and CDR2 from the germline V gene are MNHEY and SVGEGT. The chain's CDR3 is CASSYLTRGNEQFF. As DNA, the CDR3 is TGTGCCAGCAGTTACCTTACCAGGGGGAATGAGCAGTTCTTC.

This chain links TRBV6-2 or TRBV6-3 with TRBJ1-6, with D unresolved. V dropped 6 bases and J dropped 14 bases, with 11 bases sitting between them. CDR1 MNHEY and CDR2 SVGEGT come from the germline V gene. The CDR3 is 11 amino acids. Here the CDR3 DNA reads TGTGCCAGCAGGGATGCAGCCACCCTCCACTTT. Translation gives CASRDAATLHF.

CDR3 residues: CASSQGGSGAYEQYF. CDR3 nucleotide sequence: TGCGCCAGCAGCCAGGGAGGGAGCGGGGCCTACGAGCAGTACTTC. V gene TRBV4-1 combines with J gene TRBJ2-7; 7 bases map to TRBD2. Germline V gene data show CDR1 as MGHRA and CDR2 as YSYEKL. The CDR3 is 15 amino acids. V lost 3 bases and J lost 2; bases outside the gene matches: 7.

This clonotype was counted between two and nine times. The chain couples TRBV20-1 to TRBJ2-7, with D maybe TRBD2 (6 bases). V dropped 0 bases and J dropped 2 bases, with 14 bases sitting between them. The CDR3 sequence is 15 residues long. Germline CDR1 reads DFQATT; CDR2 reads SNEGSKA (reference sequence). The CDR3 sequence is CSARDEGTHPYEQYF. CDR3 DNA sequence: TGCAGTGCTAGAGATGAAGGGACTCACCCCTACGAGCAGTACTTC.

This rearrangement joins TRBV9 to TRBJ2-2, with 16 bases lining up with TRBD2. V was pared by 0 bases and J by 6 bases, with 8 bases of the junction left unmatched. The germline V gene encodes CDR1 SGDLS and CDR2 YYNGEE. The CDR3 consists of 19 residues. DNA of the CDR3: TGTGCCAGCAGCGTAGAACCGGGACTAGCGGGAGGGAAGGCCGGGGAGCTGTTTTTT. Translating gives CASSVEPGLAGGKAGELFF.